Detailed here is one T cell receptor (beta chain). Antigen specificity is unknown. This sample was included in a study of Ad26.COV2.S vaccination and SARS-CoV-2 variants. Findings and limits, study-wide: Across vaccine and placebo recipients, the breadth of non-spike TCRs was similar.

The treatment was: 15 to 20 received Ad26.COV2.S at low or high dose, single or two shots; 5 received placebo; per-sample allocation not given. Material that was analyzed had been drawn on day 63 after the first vaccine or placebo injection. The repertoire was sequenced with immunoSEQ multiplex PCR; TCRdb's copy has only in-frame clones and lacks some. The sample has a few hundred thousand clones; around 86% are singletons. V was pared by 6 bases and J by 8 bases, with 20 bases between. This CDR3 comprises 15 residues. Germline CDR1 reads SGHDT; CDR2 reads YYEEEE. The material sequenced was peripheral blood, taken in a trial of Ad26.COV2.S vaccine versus placebo. This receptor was taken from a person between 18 and 65 years old who received the Ad26.COV2.S COVID-19 vaccine or a placebo. The rearrangement links TRBV5-6 to TRBJ1-4; possibly TRBD1 for D (5 bases). The CDR3 sequence: CASTYSGTGTEKLFF. In DNA form, the CDR3 reads TGTGCCAGCACTTATTCCGGGACGGGGACGGAAAAACTGTTTTTT.